This T cell receptor beta chain stems from a study of T-cell memory formation after mild COVID-19 (dated by TCRdb to about 2021). At the level of the whole study: TCR sequence clusters from the two donors were largely donor specific. The cohort comprised two young, previously healthy adult volunteers, one female and one male. In a couple of donors, T-cell clones that expanded and contracted after mild COVID-19 were followed by sequencing TCRalpha and TCRbeta repertoires longitudinally.

The instrument given in TCRdb is Illumina NovaSeq 6000. TCRalpha and TCRbeta cDNA libraries were constructed by 5'RACE with constant-segment primers, with sample barcodes and unique molecular identifiers being introduced. Trizol reagent was used to extract RNA from every sample. Library amplification was performed in two PCR steps, and a second sample barcode and Illumina TruSeq adapters were introduced in the second step. Libraries were sequenced on an Illumina NovaSeq with 2 x 150 bp paired-end reads. On the authors' methods: Demultiplexing of reads and collapsing into UMI-guided consensus sequences were performed with migec v1.2.7. Using mixcr v2.1.11, UMI consensuses were aligned to TRA and TRB V and J templates and then assembled into clonotypes. A clonotype was counted as expanded or contracted only if both edgeR and NoisET called the change significant, with noise models trained on biological replicates. For edgeR calls, the cutoffs were a false discovery rate-adjusted p below 0.01 and a log2 fold-change threshold of 1. As an exploratory analysis of dynamics, PCA with hierarchical clustering was applied to max-normalized trajectories of the 1000 most abundant clonotypes. Separately sequenced CD4+ and CD8+ repertoires were used to assign a CD4 or CD8 phenotype to each responding clone. Using fastp at Q25 and MiXCR, TCRdb reprocessed the public reads and kept productive beta chains. Each CDR3 protein appears once, grouped with its most common genes and DNA. V and J calls and clone size were set by TCRdb, not the authors. In all, the sample holds 250,000 or so distinct CDR3 sequences, and 8% to 10% of those were seen once. Around 23% of the sample lies in the top ten.

PBMCs were isolated by Ficoll-Paque density gradient centrifugation. Trimming removed 6 bases from V and 7 bases from J, leaving 10 bases between the germline ends. CDR1 and CDR2 (DFQATT, SNEGSKA) derive from the germline V gene (reference sequence). CDR3 length: 12 amino acids, cysteine to phenylalanine. Only the CDR3 DNA stays, 36 bases, in frame from base 1. A word on this clonotype: What this receptor recognizes is not known. Per-base qualities were not stored, and no clone one base away is much larger.

Study-wide conclusions, independent of this receptor: The detection of some responding clones in pre-infection memory suggests that pre-existing cross-reactive memory T cells joined the SARS-CoV-2 response. Contracting CD4+ clones appeared mostly in the CM and EM memory subsets, whereas CD8+ clones were enriched in EMRA. Whether the second-wave clones peaking on day 37 were SARS-CoV-2 specific was not confirmed. Clones contracting from day 15 to 85 had balanced CD4/CD8 phenotypes, while a second wave expanding from day 15 to 37 was biased towards CD4+. The study included only a couple of mild cases, and larger cohorts that include severe cases with pre-infection samples were judged to be necessary.

The TCR comes from a man between 18 and 35 years old who had mild COVID-19 (a few samples of this study predate the infection). The sample titles of this study are shuffled in the database, so cell type and time point are left out; the donor was told from shared clones. The chain links TRBV20-1 with TRBJ1-6; confidence is insufficient to name the D gene. The material sequenced was PBMCs or a T cell subset sorted from them (not recorded which). The bases read TGCAGTGCCCAATTTATAAATTCACCCCTCCACTTT. Translation gives CSAQFINSPLHF.